Given below is one T cell receptor beta chain in context. Its antigen is currently unknown. The record originates from a study of shared clonotypes between healthy human individuals. Study outcomes and limitations: Collection of samples was limited to blood; tissue repertoires likely differ. Naive CD4 clonotype sharing across a few donors was around 5%. The study found lower generation probabilities in non-shared clonotypes than in those shared by all four donors.

V gave up 7 bases and J gave up 1 base; unmatched junction bases: 4. The CDR3 sequence is 13 residues long. The germline V gene encodes CDR1 SQVTM and CDR2 ANQGSEA. Sequencing was at deep level. Sequenced by immunoSEQ multiplex PCR; TCRdb stores in-frame clones only, minus some. Of roughly 2,500,000 clones listed, roughly 93% were seen once; the top ten hold more than 0.35%. The sequenced sample was naive CD4+ T cells from PBMCs. Subset denoted: CD45RA+ positively selected. The origin of this receptor is a man aged 18 to 29 in good health. Some clones in this sample may be carry-over from other donors' samples. This chain links TRBV29-1 with TRBJ2-4; TRBD1 aligns across 7 bases. The CDR3 region is CSAADRAKNIQYF. The CDR3 region has the DNA TGCAGCGCAGCGGACAGGGCCAAAAACATTCAGTACTTC.